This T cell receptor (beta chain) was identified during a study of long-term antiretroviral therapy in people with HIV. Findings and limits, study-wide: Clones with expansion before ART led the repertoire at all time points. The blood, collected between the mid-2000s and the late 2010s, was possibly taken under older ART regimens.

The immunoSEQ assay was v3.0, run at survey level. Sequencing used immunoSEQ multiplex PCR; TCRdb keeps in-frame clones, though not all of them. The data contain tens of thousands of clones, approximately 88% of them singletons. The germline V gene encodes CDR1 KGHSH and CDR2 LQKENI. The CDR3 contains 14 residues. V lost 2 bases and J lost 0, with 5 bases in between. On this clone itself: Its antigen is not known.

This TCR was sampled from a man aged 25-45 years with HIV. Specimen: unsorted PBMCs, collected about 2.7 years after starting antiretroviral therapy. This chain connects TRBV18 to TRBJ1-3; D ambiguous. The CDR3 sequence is CASSPTSSGNTIYF. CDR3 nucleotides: TGTGCCAGCTCACCAACGAGCTCTGGAAACACCATATATTTT.